The TCR beta chain under discussion was sequenced for a study of early T cells in non-severe SARS-CoV-2 infection. In the study overall: Bulk RNA from unsorted whole blood was sequenced; chains were unpaired.

This clonotype was recorded many times. Antigen unknown. General study findings and limits: VDJdb-based matching was biased toward anti-spike CD8 responses and missed private and CD4 specificities.

Germline V gene data show CDR1 as MNHNS and CDR2 as SASEGT. The CDR3 contains 14 residues. Trimming cost V 6 bases and J 2 bases, with 14 bases left between them. Individual cDNA molecules each received unique molecular identifiers attached to them. From the 5' RACE reads, TCRdb called clonotypes with MiXCR, one entry per CDR3 protein. Among approximately 29,000 distinct CDR3 sequences listed, around 5.4% were seen once. The chain has TRBV6-1 and TRBJ2-7, with TRBD1 as a possible D gene (6 bases). Sample: whole blood. This sequence was found in an adult who was a healthcare worker with PCR-confirmed SARS-CoV-2 infection or an uninfected control (not recorded which). CDR3 sequence (DNA): TGTGCCAGCAGCATCCGGGACACCGCCTACGAGCAGTACTTC. This codes for CASSIRDTAYEQYF.